This T cell receptor beta chain was profiled in a study of cytomegalovirus exposure and HLA in healthy donors. At the level of the study: One earlier analysis, a look at 180 million or so T cells, found around 110 million unique TCR beta sequences.

PCR was performed using 60 Vbeta and 13 Jbeta primers. Data came from immunoSEQ multiplex PCR; TCRdb stores just in-frame clones and leaves some out. Of tens of thousands of clones listed, just over 75% were seen once; the top ten hold 0.5% to 0.65%. Study observations and caveats: Some public TCRs appeared in many individuals, while most sequences were rare.

This clone has more than one count but fewer than ten. The antigen remains undetermined. The germline V gene encodes CDR1 SGHRS and CDR2 YFSETQ. The CDR3 runs to 13 residues. The V end lost 4 bases, the J end lost 2 bases, and 9 bases lay between the germline ends. The sequence came from a man aged 25 to 40 in good health and CMV-seronegative. The sample was PBMCs. The chain joins TRBV5-1 to TRBJ1-2, with no clear D. The CDR3 spells CASSPGGNYGYTF. In DNA, the CDR3 is TGCGCCAGCAGCCCCGGAGGGAACTATGGCTACACCTTC.